The clone carrying this TCR beta chain was counted only a few times. Using a J-beta primer mix together with a sample-barcoded 5' primer, a second PCR was run for about 6 to 12 cycles. TCRdb re-derived calls from the 5' RACE reads in MiXCR, one entry per CDR3 protein. The sample records roughly 800,000 distinct CDR3 sequences, approximately 25% being singletons. This specimen comes from a study of blood T cells in healthy people across ages. Trimming cost V 7 bases and J 1 base; bases outside gene matches: 7. Germline CDR1 is SQVTM and CDR2 is ANQGSEA. This CDR3 comprises 14 residues. The same sample was also studied in work on T cells of mothers and their children.

The sequence was obtained from a boy between 10 and 17 years old in good health. The genes are TRBV29-1 and TRBJ2-1, with TRBD1 matching over 7 bases. What was sequenced was blood. CDR3 loop: CSGGRGLSYNEQFF. CDR3 in DNA: TGCAGCGGCGGCAGGGGGTTGTCCTACAATGAGCAGTTCTTC.